These 31 T cell receptor beta chains were sequenced from one sample in a study of T-cell reconstitution after alpha-beta-depleted transplantation in children (TCRdb year 2016). Library creation used PCR. Sequencing was performed on an Illumina HiSeq 2500. TCR library preparation used molecular barcoding, with unique molecular identifiers applied to normalize quantification of the TCRbeta repertoire. TCRdb's own reprocessing of the public reads used fastp at Q25 and MiXCR and kept productive beta chains. Every entry covers one CDR3 protein and lists the most common genes and DNA from its rows. The sample yields fewer than 250,000 distinct CDR3 sequences; approximately 15% were counted once. 40% to 50% of the sample comes from the top ten. Taken with the paper, the label for treatment or condition translates to: allogeneic hematopoietic cell transplantation with graft depleted of TCRalphabeta T cells and CD19 B cells.

Sample: PBMCs, mostly from graft donor cells, taken 360 days after TCRalphabeta/CD19-depleted stem cell transplant. These receptors all come from a male patient under 10 years old who had a stem cell transplant for acute lymphoblastic leukemia, so the T cells may come from the graft donor.

This clonotype was detected a few times. This sequence joins TRBV4-3 and TRBJ2-7; D unresolved. Trimming pared 0 bases from V and 1 base from J, leaving 10 bases between. Per germline, CDR1 LGHNA and CDR2 YSLEER. The CDR3 has 15 residues. The CDR3 coding sequence is TGCGCCAGCAGCCAAGATGAGTGGGGTTCCTACGAGCAGTACTTC. It yields the protein CASSQDEWGSYEQYF.

This clonotype was picked up a small number of times. The rearrangement uses TRBV29-1 and TRBJ2-2, with D hard to call. Trimming cost V 4 bases and J 0 bases, with 9 bases left between them. Germline V gene lookup returns CDR1 SQVTM and CDR2 ANQGSEA. The CDR3 consists of 14 residues. The CDR3, as DNA: TGCAGCGTTGTTCAGTCGACGAACACCGGGGAGCTGTTTTTT. Residues: CSVVQSTNTGELFF.

This clonotype came up a few times. This sequence joins TRBV12-3 or TRBV12-4 and TRBJ2-5, with D maybe TRBD1 (6 bases). This CDR3 contains 15 residues. V was shortened by 6 bases and J by 0 bases, with 14 bases between the two germline ends. This chain's CDR3 is CASRQGDEYQETQYF. CDR3 DNA sequence: TGTGCCAGCAGACAGGGCGACGAGTACCAAGAGACCCAGTACTTC.

This chain uses TRBV2 with TRBJ1-6, with 9 bases aligning to TRBD1. Germline V gene lookup returns CDR1 SNHLY and CDR2 FYNNEI. The J segment lost 4 bases and the V segment lost 6 bases, leaving 7 bases of the junction unmatched. The CDR3 consists of 16 residues. The CDR3 nucleotides are TGTGCCAGCAGGGATGGGACAGGGTCTTATAATTCACCCCTCCACTTT. Amino acids: CASRDGTGSYNSPLHF.

The chain couples TRBV18 to TRBJ2-7; D perhaps matches TRBD2 (6 bases). Germline CDR1 is KGHSH and CDR2 is LQKENI. The CDR3 totals 13 residues. Trimming removed 8 bases from V and 5 bases from J, with 16 bases in between. CDR3 loop: CASRGARENEQYF. The CDR3 nucleotides are TGTGCCAGCCGCGGGGCGAGGGAGAACGAGCAGTACTTC.

The rearrangement uses TRBV18 and TRBJ2-3, with D hard to call. CDR1 is KGHSH and CDR2 is LQKENI in the germline V gene. V was trimmed by 3 bases and J by 5 bases, leaving 9 bases between them. The CDR3 length is 13 residues. CDR3 in amino acids: CASSPSGLDTQYF. The CDR3 DNA is TGTGCCAGCTCACCGAGTGGGTTAGATACGCAGTATTTT. Combining the CDR3 with reference TRBV18 and TRBJ2-3 gives the whole variable domain NAGVMQNPRHLVRRRGQEARLRCSPMKGHSHVYWYRQLPEEGLKFMVYLQKENIIDESGMPKERFSAEFPKEGPSILRIQQVVRGDSAAYFCASSPSGLDTQYFGPGTRLTVL.

The genes are TRBV7-9 and TRBJ2-1; D tentatively reads TRBD1 or TRBD2 (5 bases each). The CDR3 runs to 15 residues. The germline gives CDR1 SEHNR, CDR2 FQNEAQ (reference sequence). Trimming cost V 5 bases and J 7 bases, with 18 bases left between them. CDR3 amino acids: CASSRRDGEVNEQFF. DNA for the CDR3: TGTGCCAGCAGCCGACGGGACGGGGAAGTTAATGAGCAGTTCTTC.

This clonotype was detected only a few times. J is TRBJ2-3 and V is TRBV20-1, with TRBD2 matching over 7 bases. The ends lost 6 bases at V and 3 bases at J; junction bases unmatched: 6. The CDR3 has 13 amino acids. CDR1 is DFQATT, CDR2 SNEGSKA, per germline (reference sequence). The CDR3 spells CSAERGGTDTQYF. CDR3 DNA sequence: TGCAGTGCGGAGCGGGGAGGGACAGATACGCAGTATTTT.

This clonotype has a handful of counts. This chain joins TRBV12-3 or TRBV12-4 and TRBJ1-4; unclear D gene. CDR3 length: 12 amino acids. V was cut by 3 bases and J by 8 bases, with 7 bases left in between. CDR3 loop: CASSFLSEKLFF. The CDR3 nucleotides are TGTGCCAGCAGTTTTCTCAGCGAAAAACTGTTTTTT.

This clonotype was counted only a few times. The chain recombines TRBV10-3 with TRBJ2-2; maybe TRBD1 (6 bases). Germline CDR1 ENHRY, CDR2 SYGVKD. This CDR3 is built from 13 residues. Trimming took off 6 bases at V and 6 bases at J, with 11 bases between the two ends. CDR3 sequence: CAIRQGQAGELFF. Written as DNA, the CDR3 is TGTGCCATCAGACAGGGTCAAGCCGGGGAGCTGTTTTTT.

The chain combines TRBV9 with TRBJ2-2; the D is unclear. Trimming left V 3 bases short and J 4 bases short, with 4 bases between. Germline lookup yields CDR1 SGDLS and CDR2 YYNGEE. The CDR3 has 12 amino acids. In DNA form, the CDR3 reads TGTGCCAGCAGCGCTGTCACCGGGGAGCTGTTTTTT. Its translation is CASSAVTGELFF.

Note on this clonotype: A much larger clone differs by one base, so this may be a read error. The rearrangement links TRBV5-1 to TRBJ2-7; no clear D. Germline-derived CDR1 and CDR2 are SGHRS and YFSETQ. The CDR3 length is 14 residues. V was cut by 4 bases and J by 0 bases, with 11 bases left in between. CDR3 residues: CASSIERYSYEQYF. The DNA of the CDR3 is TGCGCCAGCAGCATCGAAAGATACTCCTACGAGCAGTACTTC.

The rearrangement joins TRBV12-3 or TRBV12-4 to TRBJ1-3, with 8 bases lining up with TRBD1. V lost 3 bases and J lost 0; bases outside the gene matches: 7. The CDR3 loop spans 17 amino acids. Here the CDR3 reads CASSLQGAHSSGNTIYF. The CDR3 bases are TGTGCCAGCAGTTTGCAGGGGGCCCACAGCTCTGGAAACACCATATATTTT.

This clonotype was detected a few times. The chain links TRBV5-1 to TRBJ2-5, with D tentatively TRBD1 or TRBD2 (5 bases each). This CDR3 contains 14 residues. The ends were cut back, 4 bases at V and 4 bases at J, with 14 bases in the middle. Germline loops: CDR1 SGHRS, CDR2 YFSETQ. CDR3 protein: CASSLLEGRETQYF. The CDR3 nucleotides read TGCGCCAGCAGCCTCCTAGAGGGGAGAGAGACCCAGTACTTC. Filled out from reference TRBV5-1 and TRBJ2-5, the complete variable domain reads KAGVTQTPRYLIKTRGQQVTLSCSPISGHRSVSWYQQTPGQGLQFLFEYFSETQRNKGNFPGRFSGRQFSNSRSEMNVSTLELGDSALYLCASSLLEGRETQYFGPGTRLLVL.

This clonotype appeared a few times. The V gene is TRBV5-1, the J gene TRBJ2-5; 7 bases align to TRBD2. Germline-derived CDR1 and CDR2 are SGHRS and YFSETQ. The V segment lost 3 bases and the J segment 5 bases; nucleotides outside the gene matches: 10. The CDR3 sequence is 15 residues long. The CDR3 DNA reads TGCGCCAGCAGCTGGAGGGGTAGCGGGTTGGAGACCCAGTACTTC. This translates into CASSWRGSGLETQYF. Full variable domain (remainder filled in from reference TRBV5-1 and TRBJ2-5): KAGVTQTPRYLIKTRGQQVTLSCSPISGHRSVSWYQQTPGQGLQFLFEYFSETQRNKGNFPGRFSGRQFSNSRSEMNVSTLELGDSALYLCASSWRGSGLETQYFGPGTRLLVL.

The table lists this clonotype with a few counts. J is TRBJ2-2 and V is TRBV24-1, with 7 bases fitting TRBD1. The junction had 3 bases not matched to a gene; V was cut back by 5 bases and J by 1 base. Germline V gene sequence: CDR1 KGHDR, CDR2 SFDVKD. The CDR3 has 15 amino acids. This CDR3 is CATSARDRNTGELFF. CDR3 sequence (DNA): TGTGCCACCAGTGCCCGGGACAGGAACACCGGGGAGCTGTTTTTT.

This clonotype was observed a handful of times. The chain recombines TRBV28 with TRBJ2-5, with 7 bases identical to TRBD1. Germline lookup yields CDR1 MDHEN and CDR2 SYDVKM. CDR3 length: 13 amino acids. V lost 6 bases and J lost 3; bases outside the gene matches: 4. In DNA form, the CDR3 reads TGTGCCAGCAGCATCGGGACAGAAGAGACCCAGTACTTC. It translates to CASSIGTEETQYF.

This clonotype has more than one count but fewer than ten. V usage is TRBV5-6 and J usage is TRBJ1-1; D ambiguous. The CDR3 is made up of 15 amino acids. Germline CDR1 and CDR2: SGHDT and YYEEEE. The ends were cut back, 2 bases at V and 1 base at J, with 12 bases in the middle. The CDR3 sequence is CASSFGEVPNTEAFF. In DNA, the CDR3 is TGTGCCAGCAGCTTCGGCGAGGTTCCGAACACTGAAGCTTTCTTT.

In its sample, this clonotype was seen a few times. The rearrangement joins TRBV5-1 to TRBJ2-7; D uncertain. The V end was cut by 5 bases, the J end by 0 bases, with 12 bases between. The CDR3 is made up of 14 amino acids. Germline assignment: CDR1 SGHRS and CDR2 YFSETQ. The DNA for the CDR3 is TGCGCCAGCAGTAGGAGCGCGGCCTCCTACGAGCAGTACTTC. This codes for CASSRSAASYEQYF.

The V gene is TRBV12-3 or TRBV12-4, the J gene TRBJ2-1; TRBD1 matches 7 bases. The CDR3 loop spans 16 amino acids. V shed 8 bases and J 0 bases; nucleotides not matched to a gene: 10. CDR3 amino acids: CASSKSGQSSYNEQFF. CDR3 nucleotides: TGTGCCAGCTCCAAGTCGGGACAGAGCTCCTACAATGAGCAGTTCTTC.

This clonotype was seen a few times. The chain uses TRBV7-9 and TRBJ1-1; D remains ambiguous. The V gene's germline CDR1 is SEHNR and CDR2 FQNEAQ (reference sequence). This CDR3 spans 12 amino acids. Trimming removed 6 bases from V and 3 bases from J, with 8 bases in between. The DNA for the CDR3 is TGTGCCAGCAGTTCTAGGTACACTGAAGCTTTCTTT. Residues: CASSSRYTEAFF.

V is TRBV20-1 and J is TRBJ2-2, with D uncertain. The germline V gene encodes CDR1 DFQATT and CDR2 SNEGSKA (reference sequence). V lost 0 bases to trimming and J lost 7 bases, with 9 bases between them. The CDR3 runs to 13 residues. CDR3 sequence reads: CSARDLASGELFF. The CDR3 DNA follows: TGCAGTGCTAGAGATCTGGCTAGCGGGGAGCTGTTTTTT.

In its sample, this clonotype was seen many times. The chain uses TRBV12-3 or TRBV12-4 and TRBJ2-6; D call uncertain. The CDR3 loop spans 15 amino acids. The V and J ends lost 3 bases and 0 bases respectively, with 6 bases between them. CDR3 nucleotides: TGTGCCAGCAGTTTGAGTTTCTCTGGGGCCAACGTCCTGACTTTC. It codes for CASSLSFSGANVLTF.

This clonotype was found a few times. J is TRBJ2-3 and V is TRBV20-1, with TRBD1 matching over 7 bases. Germline trimming cut 5 bases from V and 2 bases from J; bases unmatched to any gene: 4. This CDR3 has 13 residues. Germline V gene lookup returns CDR1 DFQATT and CDR2 SNEGSKA (reference sequence). The chain's CDR3 is CSALQGVTDTQYF. The CDR3 nucleotides read TGCAGTGCTCTTCAGGGGGTCACAGATACGCAGTATTTT.

This clonotype came up a few times. The rearrangement uses TRBV7-3 and TRBJ2-2; TRBD2 might be the D (5 bases). In germline, CDR1 is SGHTA, CDR2 FQGTGA. The V end was cut by 2 bases, the J end by 4 bases, with 11 bases between. The CDR3 has 15 residues. The CDR3 region is CASSLGGLFTGELFF. The CDR3 region has the DNA TGTGCCAGCAGCTTAGGCGGACTCTTCACCGGGGAGCTGTTTTTT.

The chain uses TRBV12-3 or TRBV12-4 and TRBJ2-1; 12 positions agree with TRBD2. The CDR3 runs 17 residues. Trimming cost V 6 bases and J 0 bases; bases outside gene matches: 6. The CDR3 DNA is TGTGCCAGCAGCTATGAACTAGCGGGGGGCTCCTACAATGAGCAGTTCTTC. Its protein is CASSYELAGGSYNEQFF.

This clonotype was detected only a few times. The chain is built from TRBV7-2 and TRBJ2-3; 8 nucleotides agree with TRBD1. CDR1 is SGHTA and CDR2 is FQGNSA in the germline V gene. This CDR3 is 13 amino acids long. The V segment lost 6 bases and the J segment 6 bases; nucleotides outside the gene matches: 5. This CDR3 reads CASSLDREDTQYF. In DNA form, the CDR3 reads TGTGCCAGCAGTCTGGACAGGGAGGATACGCAGTATTTT.

This clonotype was counted at least ten times. J is TRBJ2-7 and V is TRBV5-1, with D maybe TRBD2 (6 bases). The CDR3 spans 15 residues. Trimming pared 4 bases from V and 0 bases from J, leaving 14 bases between. The germline V gene has CDR1 SGHRS and CDR2 YFSETQ. The CDR3 sequence is CASSPGALGSYEQYF. For the CDR3, the DNA is TGCGCCAGCAGCCCGGGAGCCCTAGGCTCCTACGAGCAGTACTTC.

The chain is built from TRBV7-2 and TRBJ2-7; D unclear. The CDR3 is 13 residues long. Trimming shortened V by 7 bases and J by 0 bases, and 10 bases separated the two germline ends. In germline, CDR1 is SGHTA, CDR2 FQGNSA. CDR3 nucleotide sequence: TGTGCCAGCACCCTAGGGTTCTCCTACGAGCAGTACTTC. It yields the protein CASTLGFSYEQYF.

J is TRBJ2-7 and V is TRBV19; TRBD1 might be the D (5 bases). Trimming stripped 5 bases from V and 5 bases from J, with 16 bases between. This CDR3 contains 14 residues. Germline V lookup: CDR1 LNHDA, CDR2 SQIVND (reference sequence). The CDR3 reads CASSQTGPLDEQYF. Written as DNA, the CDR3 is TGTGCCAGTAGTCAAACAGGTCCCCTAGACGAGCAGTACTTC.

This clonotype has just a few counts. The CDR3 reads CASSYGSAGLETQYF. As DNA, the CDR3 is TGTGCCAGCAGTTACGGATCGGCAGGGCTAGAGACCCAGTACTTC. V gene TRBV6-5 combines with J gene TRBJ2-5, with D tentatively TRBD1 (5 bases). Germline-derived CDR1 and CDR2 are MNHEY and SVGAGI. V lost 2 bases to trimming and J lost 4 bases, with 14 bases between them. This CDR3 contains 15 residues.